One T cell receptor (beta chain) is described in this entry. Antigen specificity is unknown. TCRdb reprocessed the 5' RACE reads, with one entry per CDR3 protein and no DNA. The repertoire shows a few hundred thousand distinct CDR3 sequences; the top ten hold almost 1.5%. The CDR3 is made up of 15 amino acids. From germline, CDR1 is SGHAT and CDR2 FQDESV (reference sequence). These data belong to a study of T cells expressing NK-cell markers. Study-level information: It was sorted CD3+CD56-NKG2C+, CD3+CD56+NKG2C- and CD3+CD56+NKG2C+ T cells that provided the TCR beta repertoires.

Overall study results and limits: Expanded clones of NKG2C+ T cells had an unclear HCMV specificity. These clonotypes, the leaders elsewhere, also led the CD3+CD56-NKG2C+ fraction in a few donors. Dominant NKG2C+ clonotypes in five to seven donors made up roughly 1.0-7.0% of CD8+ T cells.

The V call is TRBV11-1, the J call TRBJ2-1. The sequencing input was blood T cells: a sorted CD56 or NKG2C T cell subset, CD4+ or CD8+ T cells, or bulk PBMC T cells (not recorded which). The receptor was derived from a woman aged 45-65 years in good health. The CDR3 reads CASSLELSSYNEQFF.